This T cell receptor beta chain is drawn from a study of beta chain features in type 1 diabetes. Whole-study results and caveats: Type 1 diabetes patients had moderately but significantly shorter TCRB CDR3s in all four CD4+ subsets.

A remark on this clone: The target antigen is unknown.

All of the isolated RNA was reverse transcribed, so expressed TCRB transcripts were sequenced. The read count averaged approximately 4 million across naive, central memory and regulatory T cell samples. The table came from immunoSEQ multiplex PCR; TCRdb's copy has only in-frame clones and leaves some out. Among 200,000 to 300,000 clones listed, around 21% were seen once. CDR1 MNHEY and CDR2 SVGAGI come from the germline V gene. The length of the CDR3 is 11 residues. The germline V and J ends were trimmed by 6 bases and 12 bases, with 12 bases remaining between them. This receptor was obtained from a woman aged 35 to 49 with type 1 diabetes. This sequence joins TRBV6-5 and TRBJ2-1, with a possible D match to TRBD1 (5 bases). The sequenced sample consisted of naive CD4+ T cells from blood. For the CDR3, the DNA is TGTGCCAGCAGACGCGACAGAGTGCAGTTCTTC. It specifies CASRRDRVQFF.